This T cell receptor (beta chain) was sequenced for a study of blood T cell repertoires in COVID-19. The V segment lost 5 bases and the J segment 10 bases; nucleotides outside the gene matches: 8. The CDR3 has 13 residues. Germline loops: CDR1 MGHDK, CDR2 SYGVNS. Profiling relied on immunoSEQ multiplex PCR, and the TCRdb table lists in-frame clones only, not all of them. The sample records roughly 300,000 clones, 65% to 90% being singletons. The V and J genes are TRBV25-1 and TRBJ2-1; 7 nucleotides agree with TRBD2. The sequence derives from a human donor in a cohort sampled during active COVID-19. The sequenced material came from peripheral blood. The CDR3 region is CASSRGGGYEQFF. CDR3 DNA sequence: TGTGCCAGCAGTAGAGGCGGGGGTTACGAGCAGTTCTTC.